The 32 T cell receptor beta chains below come from one sample, sequenced in a study of vaccination and CD4 T cells after COVID-19. What these receptors recognize is not known. Noted treatment: approximately nine-day PBMC culture with coronavirus spike peptide pools or control peptides (ViraFEST assay). Once obtained from cultured CD4+ T cells, the DNA was sequenced using the Oncomine TCR Beta short-read assay. TCRdb re-called the PCR reads with MiXCR, one entry per CDR3 protein. The data hold about 13,000 distinct CDR3 sequences, with approximately 60% observed a single time. Input material: CD4+ T cells from blood, cultured in vitro. The receptors were sampled from a human donor who had recovered from COVID-19.

This clonotype was observed a single time. The CDR3 nucleotides read TGTGCCAGCAGGACTAGCGGGAGTATCGAGCAGTACTTC. Translating it yields CASRTSGSIEQYF. The V gene is TRBV27, the J gene TRBJ2-7; 12 bases are shared with TRBD2. Germline V gene sequence: CDR1 MNHEY, CDR2 SMNVEV (reference sequence). The CDR3 loop spans 13 amino acids. V shed 6 bases, J shed 6 bases, and the junction held 3 bases outside the gene matches.

The rearrangement links TRBV7-3 to TRBJ2-5; D unclear. V was pared by 0 bases and J by 6 bases, with 11 bases between. The CDR3 covers 14 residues. From germline, CDR1 is SGHTA and CDR2 FQGTGA. The CDR3 here is CASSLTPGLKTQYF. The CDR3, as DNA: TGTGCCAGCAGCTTAACGCCGGGTCTGAAGACCCAGTACTTC.

The V gene is TRBV2, the J gene TRBJ1-1; a weak D match, TRBD1 (5 bases). Trimming removed 10 bases from V and 4 bases from J, with 19 bases in between. CDR3 size: 14 residues. Germline CDR1 SNHLY, CDR2 FYNNEI. CDR3 in DNA: TGTGCCACAATCCCCGGGGGGTCGAGCACTGAAGCTTTCTTT. It encodes CATIPGGSSTEAFF.

The CDR3 spells CASSGTNTGELFF. CDR3 bases: TGTGCCAGCAGTGGGACTAACACCGGGGAGCTGTTTTTT. This sequence joins TRBV6-4 and TRBJ2-2; tentatively, D is TRBD2 (5 bases). V was shortened by 4 bases and J by 2 bases, with 5 bases between the two germline ends. Germline values: CDR1 MRHNA, CDR2 SNTAGT. The CDR3 has 13 residues.

This clonotype was seen only a few times. The gene calls are TRBV7-8 and TRBJ2-5; 12 bases map to TRBD2. The CDR3 spans 15 residues. Germline CDR1 reads SGHVS; CDR2 reads FQNEAQ. V dropped 5 bases and J dropped 5; count of bases not matched to a gene: 6. The CDR3 protein is CASSVTSGSWETQYF. The CDR3 region has the DNA TGTGCCAGCAGCGTGACTAGCGGGAGTTGGGAGACCCAGTACTTC.

The V and J genes are TRBV3-1 and TRBJ2-5; no definite D call. CDR1 and CDR2 (germline): LGHDT, YNNKEL (reference sequence). The V gene lost 4 bases and the J gene lost 5 bases, with 11 bases spanning the gap. The CDR3 has 13 amino acids. The CDR3: CASSLGIPETQYF. Written as DNA, the CDR3 is TGTGCCAGCAGCCTGGGCATCCCGGAGACCCAGTACTTC.

The chain couples TRBV7-8 to TRBJ2-2; D is unresolved. V was clipped by 8 bases and J by 1 base, with 11 bases between them. CDR1 is SGHVS, CDR2 FQNEAQ, per germline. This CDR3 region has 14 residues. CDR3 nucleotides: TGTGCCAGCCATGAGAACTTGAACACCGGGGAGCTGTTTTTT. Translating gives CASHENLNTGELFF. The full variable domain, its missing parts supplied by reference TRBV7-8 and TRBJ2-2, is GAGVSQSPRYKVAKRGQDVALRCDPISGHVSLFWYQQALGQGPEFLTYFQNEAQLDKSGLPSDRFFAERPEGSVSTLKIQRTQQEDSAVYLCASHENLNTGELFFGEGSRLTVL.

The chain carries TRBV7-8 and TRBJ2-3; D is unresolved. The germline V gene has CDR1 SGHVS and CDR2 FQNEAQ. V lost 5 bases and J lost 2, with 17 bases in between. There are 16 residues in the CDR3. The CDR3 DNA sequence: TGTGCCAGCAGCCGCCCGCCGAGGCTAGACACAGATACGCAGTATTTT. Encoded protein: CASSRPPRLDTDTQYF.

This clonotype came up a few times. The chain carries TRBV7-2 and TRBJ2-7; 8 bases map to TRBD2. Germline V gene sequence: CDR1 SGHTA, CDR2 FQGNSA. V shed 3 bases and J 5 bases; nucleotides not matched to a gene: 12. This CDR3 comprises 16 residues. The chain's CDR3 is CASSFTGTRIGDEQYF. The CDR3 coding sequence is TGTGCCAGCAGCTTCACCGGGACTAGGATTGGAGACGAGCAGTACTTC.

The chain combines TRBV21-1 with TRBJ2-3; the table assigns TRBD2, which was not confirmed against the DNA. TRBV21-1 counts as a pseudogene. The CDR3 is 20 amino acids. This CDR3 reads CASSKLGIGGPLYRTDTQYF. The CDR3 coding sequence is TGTGCCAGCAGCAAATTGGGCATCGGTGGCCCGTTATACCGCACAGATACGCAGTATTTT.

This clonotype has just one count. The V gene is TRBV19, the J gene TRBJ1-1; 7 nucleotides align to TRBD1. The V gene end was trimmed by 4 bases and the J gene end by 2 bases; junction bases not matched to a gene: 10. Germline values: CDR1 LNHDA, CDR2 SQIVND (reference sequence). CDR3 size: 16 residues. CDR3 sequence (DNA): TGTGCCAGTAGTAATTCGGGACAGACGTTTAACACTGAAGCTTTCTTT. Translating gives CASSNSGQTFNTEAFF.

The V gene is TRBV30, the J gene TRBJ1-1; maybe TRBD1 (5 bases). This CDR3 comprises 13 residues. V lost 3 bases to trimming and J lost 1 base, with 9 bases between them. Germline V gene data show CDR1 as GTSNPN and CDR2 as SVGIG (reference sequence). The CDR3 DNA reads as TGTGCCTGGAGCGCAGGACAGAACACTGAAGCTTTCTTT. As protein: CAWSAGQNTEAFF.

The chain combines TRBV20-1 with TRBJ2-5, with TRBD2 identical over 10 bases. Germline lookup yields CDR1 DFQATT and CDR2 SNEGSKA (reference sequence). This CDR3 spans 15 amino acids. The ends lost 0 bases at V and 4 bases at J; junction bases unmatched: 5. The CDR3 DNA is TGCAGTGCTAGAGACAGCGGGAGGGCCCCAGAGACCCAGTACTTC. Translation: CSARDSGRAPETQYF.

The V gene is TRBV6-2 or TRBV6-3, the J gene TRBJ2-2, with D unresolved. V was trimmed by 1 base and J by 4 bases, leaving 4 bases between them. Germline V gene lookup returns CDR1 MNHEY and CDR2 SVGEGT. This CDR3 spans 13 amino acids. The CDR3 DNA follows: TGTGCCAGCAGTTACTTGGCCACCGGGGAGCTGTTTTTT. Translation gives CASSYLATGELFF.

The chain uses TRBV6-2 or TRBV6-3 and TRBJ1-2; 8 bases line up with TRBD1. The V segment lost 4 bases and the J segment 8 bases; nucleotides outside the gene matches: 12. Germline CDR1 and CDR2: MNHEY and SVGEGT. The CDR3 covers 15 residues. The chain's CDR3 is CASSFNSDRGSGYTF. In DNA, the CDR3 is TGTGCCAGCAGTTTCAACTCCGACAGGGGTAGCGGCTACACCTTC.

This chain links TRBV6-1 with TRBJ2-1; D perhaps matches TRBD2 (6 bases). V lost 7 bases to trimming and J lost 8 bases, with 21 bases between them. The V gene's germline CDR1 is MNHNS and CDR2 SASEGT. There are 15 residues in the CDR3. The CDR3 here is CASTQGLPGRDEQFF. Written as DNA, the CDR3 is TGTGCCAGCACTCAGGGACTGCCAGGGCGGGATGAGCAGTTCTTC.

This clonotype counts as medium-sized. This chain uses TRBV19 with TRBJ2-3; 10 bases agree with TRBD2. In germline, CDR1 is LNHDA, CDR2 SQIVND (reference sequence). Unmatched junction bases numbered 6, after V lost 5 bases and J lost 1 base. The CDR3 loop spans 16 amino acids. The CDR3 loop is CASSPLAGEGTDTQYF. In DNA form, the CDR3 reads TGTGCCAGTAGTCCTCTAGCGGGAGAGGGCACAGATACGCAGTATTTT.

This clonotype was observed a handful of times. The genes are TRBV20-1 and TRBJ1-1, with a possible D match to TRBD1 (5 bases). The CDR3 consists of 13 residues. V lost 5 bases and J lost 3, with 13 bases in between. CDR1 DFQATT and CDR2 SNEGSKA come from the germline V gene (reference sequence). The CDR3 here is CSAGFVRDTEAFF. In DNA form, the CDR3 reads TGCAGTGCTGGCTTTGTCAGGGACACTGAAGCTTTCTTT.

This sequence joins TRBV20-1 and TRBJ2-1; 12 bases are a match to TRBD2. The CDR3 extends over 17 amino acids. With V trimmed by 3 bases and J by 1 base, 7 bases remained unmatched. CDR1 DFQATT and CDR2 SNEGSKA come from the germline V gene (reference sequence). The CDR3 protein is CSASQLAGGSSYNEQFF. The CDR3 region has the DNA TGCAGTGCTAGCCAACTAGCGGGAGGTTCTTCCTACAATGAGCAGTTCTTC.

The chain employs TRBV6-1 and TRBJ2-7, with 7 bases that match TRBD2. CDR1 and CDR2 from the germline V gene are MNHNS and SASEGT. CDR3 length: 14 amino acids. V shed 10 bases, J shed 5 bases, and the junction held 14 bases outside the gene matches. CDR3 loop: CAISIRGSGDEQYF. CDR3 coding DNA: TGTGCCATCTCAATTCGCGGGAGTGGAGACGAGCAGTACTTC.

The rearrangement links TRBV20-1 to TRBJ2-2; maybe TRBD1 (5 bases). The CDR3 extends over 14 amino acids. Trimming removed 2 bases at V and 4 bases at J, with 11 bases between. CDR1 DFQATT and CDR2 SNEGSKA come from the germline V gene (reference sequence). The CDR3 bases are TGCAGTGCTAGACAGGGTCCCATCACCGGGGAGCTGTTTTTT. Its translation: CSARQGPITGELFF.

The chain has TRBV28 and TRBJ1-5; 7 bases map to TRBD1. Germline-derived CDR1 and CDR2 are MDHEN and SYDVKM. CDR3 length: 15 residues. V was clipped by 5 bases and J by 2 bases; unmatched bases: 6. CDR3 sequence: CASSTTGTGNQPQHF. DNA for the CDR3: TGTGCCAGCAGTACGACAGGGACGGGCAATCAGCCCCAGCATTTT.

The sample holds a few counts of this clonotype. This chain joins TRBV27 and TRBJ1-2; D is possibly TRBD1 (5 bases). The germline CDR1 and CDR2 sequences are MNHEY and SMNVEV (reference sequence). This CDR3 is 15 amino acids long. V dropped 8 bases and J dropped 4 bases, with 20 bases sitting between them. DNA for the CDR3: TGTGCCAGCCGTCAACAAGGGACGCCGAGCTATGGCTACACCTTC. Amino acids: CASRQQGTPSYGYTF.

The genes are TRBV6-2 or TRBV6-3 and TRBJ2-7, with TRBD1 matching over 11 bases. The V and J ends lost 5 bases and 4 bases, in that order; junction bases with no gene match: 4. Germline V gene sequence: CDR1 MNHEY, CDR2 SVGEGT. There are 14 residues in the CDR3. Here the CDR3 reads CASSRGTGGYEQYF. The DNA for the CDR3 is TGTGCCAGCAGTCGGGGGACAGGGGGTTACGAGCAGTACTTC.

The chain recombines TRBV5-1 with TRBJ2-5; 9 bases are a match to TRBD2. J gave up 0 bases and V 4 bases, and 4 bases lay outside the gene matches. The CDR3 extends over 15 amino acids. CDR1 is SGHRS and CDR2 is YFSETQ in the germline V gene. CDR3 bases: TGCGCCAGCAGCGCCGGACTAGCGAACCAAGAGACCCAGTACTTC. As protein: CASSAGLANQETQYF.

The chain uses TRBV3-1 and TRBJ1-6; 7 bases align to TRBD1. The V gene's germline CDR1 is LGHDT and CDR2 YNNKEL (reference sequence). The CDR3 sequence is 13 residues long. Trimming removed 4 bases from V and 11 bases from J; junction bases left unmatched: 5. Here the CDR3 reads CASSRDSEPPLHF. CDR3 bases: TGTGCCAGCAGCCGGGACAGTGAGCCACCCCTCCACTTT.

The chain carries TRBV20-1 and TRBJ2-5; perhaps TRBD2 as D (6 bases). The CDR3 is made up of 15 amino acids. Trimming pared 1 base from V and 2 bases from J, leaving 14 bases between. Germline V gene sequence: CDR1 DFQATT, CDR2 SNEGSKA (reference sequence). CDR3 loop: CSARVSGGIQETQYF. CDR3 coding DNA: TGCAGTGCTAGAGTTAGCGGAGGAATTCAAGAGACCCAGTACTTC.

This clonotype is labeled medium-sized. The V call is TRBV25-1, the J call TRBJ2-2, with TRBD2 matching 9 bases. The CDR3 has 14 residues. V shed 4 bases, J shed 3 bases, and the junction held 0 bases outside the gene matches. The germline gives CDR1 MGHDK, CDR2 SYGVNS. CDR3 DNA sequence: TGTGCCAGCAGTGGGACTAGCGACACCGGGGAGCTGTTTTTT. Its translation is CASSGTSDTGELFF.

The V and J genes are TRBV20-1 and TRBJ2-7, with D maybe TRBD2 (5 bases). V was shortened by 3 bases and J by 1 base, with 16 bases between the two germline ends. The germline CDR1 and CDR2 sequences are DFQATT and SNEGSKA (reference sequence). This CDR3 region has 15 residues. The CDR3 nucleotides read TGCAGTGCTAGGGAGCTGGGGAGAGGGTCCTACGAGCAGTACTTC. It codes for CSARELGRGSYEQYF.

The chain is built from TRBV18 and TRBJ2-6; D is undetermined. CDR1 KGHSH and CDR2 LQKENI come from the germline V gene. With 3 bases removed from V and 6 bases from J, the gap between germline ends came to 15 bases. The CDR3 extends over 16 amino acids. The CDR3, as DNA: TGTGCCAGCTCACCGTTGGTAGGTGGTGAGGCCAACGTCCTGACTTTC. It encodes CASSPLVGGEANVLTF.

The chain couples TRBV28 to TRBJ1-2; D is uncertain. Germline loops: CDR1 MDHEN, CDR2 SYDVKM. V was trimmed by 5 bases and J by 0 bases, leaving 10 bases between them. The CDR3 spans 14 residues. The CDR3: CASSPGQTNYGYTF. The CDR3 DNA sequence: TGTGCCAGCAGTCCCGGTCAAACTAACTATGGCTACACCTTC.

This clonotype rates as large. The chain links TRBV6-1 to TRBJ1-6, with TRBD1 matching 9 bases. Trimming removed 2 bases from V and 7 bases from J; junction bases left unmatched: 6. This CDR3 region has 16 residues. The V gene's germline CDR1 is MNHNS and CDR2 SASEGT. The CDR3 spells CASSESIGQGNSPLHF. DNA of the CDR3: TGTGCCAGCAGTGAATCCATTGGACAGGGGAATTCACCCCTCCACTTT.